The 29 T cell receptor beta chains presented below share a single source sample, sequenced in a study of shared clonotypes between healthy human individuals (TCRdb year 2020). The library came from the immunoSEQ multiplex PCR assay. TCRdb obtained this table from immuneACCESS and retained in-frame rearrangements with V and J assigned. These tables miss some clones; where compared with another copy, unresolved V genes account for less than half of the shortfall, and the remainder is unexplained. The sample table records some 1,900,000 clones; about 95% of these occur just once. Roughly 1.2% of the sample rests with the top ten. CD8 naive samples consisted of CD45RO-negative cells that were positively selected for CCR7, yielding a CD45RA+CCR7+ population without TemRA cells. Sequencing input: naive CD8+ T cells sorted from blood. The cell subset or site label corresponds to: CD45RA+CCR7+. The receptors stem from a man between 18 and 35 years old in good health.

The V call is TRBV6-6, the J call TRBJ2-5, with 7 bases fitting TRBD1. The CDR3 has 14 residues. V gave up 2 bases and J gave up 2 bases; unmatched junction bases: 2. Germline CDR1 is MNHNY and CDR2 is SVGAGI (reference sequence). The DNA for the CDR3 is TGTGCCAGCAGTTACACAGGGGTTCAAGAGACCCAGTACTTC. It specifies CASSYTGVQETQYF.

The CDR3 region is CATRGHTWNQETQYF. CDR3 sequence (DNA): TGTGCCACTAGAGGGCACACCTGGAACCAAGAGACCCAGTACTTC. This chain links TRBV19 with TRBJ2-5; TRBD2 is a possible D gene (5 bases). The germline V gene encodes CDR1 LNHDA and CDR2 SQIVND (reference sequence). The CDR3 extends over 15 amino acids. The ends were cut back, 10 bases at V and 0 bases at J, with 18 bases in the middle.

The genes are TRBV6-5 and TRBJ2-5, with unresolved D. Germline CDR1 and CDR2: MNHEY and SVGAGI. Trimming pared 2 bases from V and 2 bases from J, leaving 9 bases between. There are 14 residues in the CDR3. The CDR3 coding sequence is TGTGCCAGCAGTTACGTCCAGGCACAAGAGACCCAGTACTTC. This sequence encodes CASSYVQAQETQYF.

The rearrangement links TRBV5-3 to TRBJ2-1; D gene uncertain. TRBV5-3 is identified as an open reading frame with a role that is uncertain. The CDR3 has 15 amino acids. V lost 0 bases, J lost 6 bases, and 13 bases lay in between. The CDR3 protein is CARSLAEWMINEQFF. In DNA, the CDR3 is TGTGCCAGAAGCTTGGCGGAGTGGATGATCAATGAGCAGTTCTTC.

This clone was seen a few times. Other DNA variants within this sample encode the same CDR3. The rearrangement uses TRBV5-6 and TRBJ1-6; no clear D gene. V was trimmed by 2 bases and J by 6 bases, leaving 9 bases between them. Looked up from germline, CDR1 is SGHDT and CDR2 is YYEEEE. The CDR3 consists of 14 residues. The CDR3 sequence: CASSFSGSNSPLHF. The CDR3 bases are TGTGCCAGCAGCTTCTCGGGTTCTAATTCACCCCTCCACTTT.

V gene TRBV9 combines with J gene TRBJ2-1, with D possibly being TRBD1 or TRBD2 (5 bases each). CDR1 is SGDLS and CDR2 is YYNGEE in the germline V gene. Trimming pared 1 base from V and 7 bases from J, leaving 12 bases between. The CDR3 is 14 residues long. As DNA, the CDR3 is TGTGCCAGCAGCGTAACCCAGGGCGGGAATGAGCAGTTCTTC. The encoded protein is CASSVTQGGNEQFF.

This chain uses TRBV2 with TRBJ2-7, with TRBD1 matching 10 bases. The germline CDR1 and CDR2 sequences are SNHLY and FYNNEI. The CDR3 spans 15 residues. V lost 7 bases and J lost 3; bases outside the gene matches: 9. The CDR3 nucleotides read TGTGCCAGCATAGGTATTCGGGACAGGGGCTACGAGCAGTACTTC. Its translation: CASIGIRDRGYEQYF.

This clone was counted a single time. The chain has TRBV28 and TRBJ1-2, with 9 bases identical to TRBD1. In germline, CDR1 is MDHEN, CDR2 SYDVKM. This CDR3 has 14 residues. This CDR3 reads CAASQTGGIYGYTF. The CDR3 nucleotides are TGTGCAGCGAGTCAGACAGGGGGTATCTATGGCTACACCTTC.

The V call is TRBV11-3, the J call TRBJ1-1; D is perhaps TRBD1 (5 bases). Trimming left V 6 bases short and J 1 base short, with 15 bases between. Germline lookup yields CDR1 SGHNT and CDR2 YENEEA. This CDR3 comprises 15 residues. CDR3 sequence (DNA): TGTGCCAGCAGTCCCGGTGGGGGGACGAACACTGAAGCTTTCTTT. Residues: CASSPGGGTNTEAFF.

The CDR3 bases are TGCGCCAGCAGCTTGTTTGGGACAGGCGAATCGAGCTATGGCTACACCTTC. Protein: CASSLFGTGESSYGYTF. The V gene is TRBV5-1, the J gene TRBJ1-2, with TRBD1 matching over 8 bases. V gave up 1 base and J gave up 4 bases; unmatched junction bases: 12. The CDR3 consists of 17 residues. CDR1 SGHRS and CDR2 YFSETQ come from the germline V gene. The full variable domain, in which reference TRBV5-1 and TRBJ1-2 provide the parts outside the CDR3, is KAGVTQTPRYLIKTRGQQVTLSCSPISGHRSVSWYQQTPGQGLQFLFEYFSETQRNKGNFPGRFSGRQFSNSRSEMNVSTLELGDSALYLCASSLFGTGESSYGYTFGSGTRLTVV.

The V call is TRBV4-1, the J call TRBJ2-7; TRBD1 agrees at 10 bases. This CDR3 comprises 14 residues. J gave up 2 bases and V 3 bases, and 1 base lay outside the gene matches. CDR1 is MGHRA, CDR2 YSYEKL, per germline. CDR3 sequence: CASSHGTGAYEQYF. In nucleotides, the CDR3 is TGCGCCAGCAGCCACGGGACAGGGGCCTACGAGCAGTACTTC.

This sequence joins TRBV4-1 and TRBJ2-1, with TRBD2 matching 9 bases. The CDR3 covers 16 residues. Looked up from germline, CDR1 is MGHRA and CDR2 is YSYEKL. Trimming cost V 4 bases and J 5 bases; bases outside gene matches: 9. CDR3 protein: CASSPLRGGIDNEQFF. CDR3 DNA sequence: TGCGCCAGCAGCCCCTTGCGGGGGGGAATTGACAATGAGCAGTTCTTC.

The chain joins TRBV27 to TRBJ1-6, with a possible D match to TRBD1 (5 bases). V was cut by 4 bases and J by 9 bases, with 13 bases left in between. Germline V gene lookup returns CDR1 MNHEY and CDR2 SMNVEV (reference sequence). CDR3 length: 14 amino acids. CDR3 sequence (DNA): TGTGCCAGCAGTTCCACCTTCACAGGTTCACCCCTCCACTTT. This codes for CASSSTFTGSPLHF.

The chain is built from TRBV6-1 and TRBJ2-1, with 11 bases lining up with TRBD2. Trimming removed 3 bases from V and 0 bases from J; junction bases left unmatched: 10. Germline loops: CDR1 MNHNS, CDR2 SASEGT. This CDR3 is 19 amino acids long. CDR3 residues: CASSDISGGGRYSYNEQFF. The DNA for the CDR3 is TGTGCCAGCAGTGATATTAGCGGGGGGGGCCGTTACTCCTACAATGAGCAGTTCTTC.

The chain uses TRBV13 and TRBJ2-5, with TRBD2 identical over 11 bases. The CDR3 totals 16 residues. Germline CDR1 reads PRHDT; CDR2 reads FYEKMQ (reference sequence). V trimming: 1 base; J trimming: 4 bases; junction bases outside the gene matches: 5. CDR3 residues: CASSLDLAGGPETQYF. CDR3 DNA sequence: TGTGCCAGCAGCTTAGACTTAGCGGGAGGGCCAGAGACCCAGTACTTC.

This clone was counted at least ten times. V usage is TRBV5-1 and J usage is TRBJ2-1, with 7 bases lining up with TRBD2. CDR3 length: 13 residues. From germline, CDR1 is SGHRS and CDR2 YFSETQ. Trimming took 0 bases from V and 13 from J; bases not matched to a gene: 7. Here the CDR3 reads CASSLEAGTDQFF. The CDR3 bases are TGCGCCAGCAGCTTGGAAGCGGGAACTGATCAGTTCTTC.

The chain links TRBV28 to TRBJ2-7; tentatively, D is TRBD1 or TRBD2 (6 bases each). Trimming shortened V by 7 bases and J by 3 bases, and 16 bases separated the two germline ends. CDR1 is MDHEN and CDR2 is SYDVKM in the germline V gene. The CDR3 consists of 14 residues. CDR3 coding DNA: TGTGCCAGCAAGTTGGGGGGCGAAGACTACGAGCAGTACTTC. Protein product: CASKLGGEDYEQYF.

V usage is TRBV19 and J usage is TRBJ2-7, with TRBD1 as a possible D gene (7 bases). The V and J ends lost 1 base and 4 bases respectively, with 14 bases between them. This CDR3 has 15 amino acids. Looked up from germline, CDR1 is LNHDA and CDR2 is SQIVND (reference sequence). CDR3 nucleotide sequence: TGTGCCAGTAGTATAGCCAGGGGGGCAATATACGAGCAGTACTTC. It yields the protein CASSIARGAIYEQYF.

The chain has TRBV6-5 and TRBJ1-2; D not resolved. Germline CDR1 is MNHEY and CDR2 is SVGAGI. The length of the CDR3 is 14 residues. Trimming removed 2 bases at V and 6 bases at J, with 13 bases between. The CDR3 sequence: CASSYGPDRDGYTF. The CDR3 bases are TGTGCCAGCAGTTACGGGCCAGATCGGGATGGCTACACCTTC.

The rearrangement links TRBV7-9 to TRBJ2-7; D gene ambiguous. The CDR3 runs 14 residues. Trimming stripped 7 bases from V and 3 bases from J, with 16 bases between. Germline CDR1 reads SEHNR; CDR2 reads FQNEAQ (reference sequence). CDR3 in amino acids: CASTKSSPFYEQYF. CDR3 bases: TGTGCCAGCACTAAGTCGAGCCCATTCTACGAGCAGTACTTC.

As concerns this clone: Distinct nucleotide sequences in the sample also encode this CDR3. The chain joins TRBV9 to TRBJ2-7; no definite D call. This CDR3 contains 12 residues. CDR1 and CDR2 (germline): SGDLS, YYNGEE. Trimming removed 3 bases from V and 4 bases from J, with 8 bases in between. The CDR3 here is CASSATGYEQYF. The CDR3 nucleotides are TGTGCCAGCAGCGCAACCGGTTACGAGCAGTACTTC.

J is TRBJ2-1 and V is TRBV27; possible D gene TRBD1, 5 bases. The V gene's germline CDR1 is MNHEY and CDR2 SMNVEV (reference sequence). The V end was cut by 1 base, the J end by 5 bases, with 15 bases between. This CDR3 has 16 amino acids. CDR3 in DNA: TGTGCCAGCAGTTTATTTCCAGGGTATACCGACAATGAGCAGTTCTTC. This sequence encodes CASSLFPGYTDNEQFF.

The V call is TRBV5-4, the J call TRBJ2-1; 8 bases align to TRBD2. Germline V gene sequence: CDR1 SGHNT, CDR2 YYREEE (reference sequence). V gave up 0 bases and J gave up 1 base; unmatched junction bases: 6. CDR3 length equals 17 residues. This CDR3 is CASSLGGAGGSYNEQFF. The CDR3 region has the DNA TGTGCCAGCAGCTTGGGAGGGGCGGGAGGTTCCTACAATGAGCAGTTCTTC.

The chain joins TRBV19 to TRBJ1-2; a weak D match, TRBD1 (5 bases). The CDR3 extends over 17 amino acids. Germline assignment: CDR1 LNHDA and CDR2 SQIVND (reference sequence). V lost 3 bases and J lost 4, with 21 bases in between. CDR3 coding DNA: TGTGCCAGTAGTATCGCGGAATGGGGGGGTGGAATCTATGGCTACACCTTC. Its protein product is CASSIAEWGGGIYGYTF. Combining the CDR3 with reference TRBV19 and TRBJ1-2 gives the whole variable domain DGGITQSPKYLFRKEGQNVTLSCEQNLNHDAMYWYRQDPGQGLRLIYYSQIVNDFQKGDIAEGYSVSREKKESFPLTVTSAQKNPTAFYLCASSIAEWGGGIYGYTFGSGTRLTVV.

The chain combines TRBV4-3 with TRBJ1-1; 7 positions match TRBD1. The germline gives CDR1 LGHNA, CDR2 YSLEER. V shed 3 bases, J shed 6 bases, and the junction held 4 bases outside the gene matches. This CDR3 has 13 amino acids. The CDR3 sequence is CASSQVTGSEAFF. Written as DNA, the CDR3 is TGCGCCAGCAGCCAGGTGACAGGGTCTGAAGCTTTCTTT.

This CDR3 reads CASSFGAREDTQYF. The CDR3 DNA reads TGTGCCAGCAGCTTCGGCGCCCGCGAAGATACGCAGTATTTT. The chain carries TRBV13 and TRBJ2-3; D uncertain. Trimming removed 3 bases from V and 5 bases from J, with 12 bases in between. This CDR3 is built from 14 residues. Germline V gene sequence: CDR1 PRHDT, CDR2 FYEKMQ (reference sequence).

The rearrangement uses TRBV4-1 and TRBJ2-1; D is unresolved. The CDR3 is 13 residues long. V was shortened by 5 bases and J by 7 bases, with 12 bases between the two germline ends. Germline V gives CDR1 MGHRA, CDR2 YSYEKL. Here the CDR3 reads CASSDTLGNEQFF. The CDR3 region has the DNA TGCGCCAGCAGCGACACCCTGGGAAATGAGCAGTTCTTC.

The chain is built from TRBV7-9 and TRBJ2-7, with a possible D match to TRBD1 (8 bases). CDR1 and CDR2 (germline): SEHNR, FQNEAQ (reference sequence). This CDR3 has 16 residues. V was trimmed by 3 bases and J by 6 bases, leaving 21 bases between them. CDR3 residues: CASSFPRGDRSTEQYF. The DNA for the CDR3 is TGTGCCAGCAGCTTTCCACGGGGGGACAGGTCGACCGAGCAGTACTTC.

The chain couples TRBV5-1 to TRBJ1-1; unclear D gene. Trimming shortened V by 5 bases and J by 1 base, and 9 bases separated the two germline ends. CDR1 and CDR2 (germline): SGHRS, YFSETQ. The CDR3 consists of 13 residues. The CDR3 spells CASREDGNTEAFF. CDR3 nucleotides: TGCGCCAGCAGGGAAGACGGGAACACTGAAGCTTTCTTT.